The clone carrying this T cell receptor beta chain was observed a few times. The sample belongs to a study of blood T cell repertoires in COVID-19. Libraries were prepared by immunoSEQ multiplex PCR; TCRdb keeps only in-frame clonotypes and omits some of them. The sample lists more than 80,000 clones, less than 90% occurring once. V shed 4 bases, J shed 4 bases, and the junction held 3 bases outside the gene matches. The CDR3 totals 14 residues. CDR1 SGHRS and CDR2 YFSETQ come from the germline V gene. This TCR was recovered from a man older than 75 with acute or convalescent COVID-19. V and J are TRBV5-1 and TRBJ1-5, with 9 bases identical to TRBD1. The sequencing input was peripheral blood. For the CDR3, the DNA is TGCGCCAGCAGCCCTGGGACAGGGAATCAGCCCCAGCATTTT. Its protein is CASSPGTGNQPQHF. Full variable domain (missing parts from reference TRBV5-1 and TRBJ1-5): KAGVTQTPRYLIKTRGQQVTLSCSPISGHRSVSWYQQTPGQGLQFLFEYFSETQRNKGNFPGRFSGRQFSNSRSEMNVSTLELGDSALYLCASSPGTGNQPQHFGDGTRLSIL.